This entry lists 26 T cell receptor beta chains sequenced from one sample in a study of T cell responses to AZD1222 COVID-19 vaccine. Profiled with immunoSEQ multiplex PCR; TCRdb holds only in-frame clones, not every one. The sample lists tens of thousands of clones; 70% to 90% were seen once. Source: peripheral blood, taken on day 0 of MenACWY control vaccination. These receptors all stem from an adult in good health.

This clone appeared a few times. The chain joins TRBV28 to TRBJ1-1; the D is unclear. Germline V gene sequence: CDR1 MDHEN, CDR2 SYDVKM. V lost 5 bases, J lost 3 bases, and 16 bases lay in between. The CDR3 has 15 amino acids. Here the CDR3 DNA reads TGTGCCAGCAGTACTCCCCAAGGGAGGCACACTGAAGCTTTCTTT. This gives the protein CASSTPQGRHTEAFF.

This clone is a singleton in its sample. The rearrangement links TRBV29-1 to TRBJ2-1, with D possibly being TRBD1 (5 bases). The germline V gene encodes CDR1 SQVTM and CDR2 ANQGSEA. The CDR3 is 14 residues long. V lost 4 bases, J lost 0 bases, and 10 bases lay in between. This CDR3 is CSVVGPNSYNEQFF. CDR3 nucleotides: TGCAGCGTTGTGGGGCCTAACTCCTACAATGAGCAGTTCTTC.

The chain uses TRBV15 and TRBJ2-1; possibly TRBD2 for D (6 bases). The CDR3 consists of 14 residues. Germline V gene data show CDR1 as LNHNV and CDR2 as YYDKDF (reference sequence). The germline V and J ends were trimmed by 2 bases and 2 bases, with 7 bases remaining between them. The CDR3 DNA reads TGTGCCACCAGCAGACTAGCGACCTACAATGAGCAGTTCTTC. As protein: CATSRLATYNEQFF.

V is TRBV2 and J is TRBJ2-3; TRBD1 aligns across 10 bases. Germline assignment: CDR1 SNHLY and CDR2 FYNNEI. Germline trimming cut 4 bases from V and 2 bases from J; bases unmatched to any gene: 3. CDR3 size: 15 residues. Written as DNA, the CDR3 is TGTGCCAGCAGTGGGGGACAGGGGCTCACAGATACGCAGTATTTT. It translates to CASSGGQGLTDTQYF.

The V and J genes are TRBV7-2 and TRBJ2-7, with 10 bases fitting TRBD2. Losses at the gene ends were 3 bases for V and 3 bases for J; bases not matched to a gene: 8. Germline CDR1 reads SGHTA; CDR2 reads FQGNSA. There are 16 residues in the CDR3. As DNA, the CDR3 is TGTGCCAGCAGCTTTAAACTAGCGGGATTAGGCTACGAGCAGTACTTC. Translated: CASSFKLAGLGYEQYF.

The gene calls are TRBV7-9 and TRBJ1-6, with D uncertain. The CDR3 sequence is 15 residues long. Germline lookup yields CDR1 SEHNR and CDR2 FQNEAQ (reference sequence). V lost 1 base, J lost 9 bases, and 13 bases lay in between. CDR3 in DNA: TGTGCCAGCAGCTTAGGAACAACTGTAGGTTCACCCCTCCACTTT. Amino acids: CASSLGTTVGSPLHF.

The rearrangement uses TRBV4-3 and TRBJ2-2, with D unclear. V shed 1 base and J shed 5 bases, with 11 bases lying between them. CDR1 is LGHNA, CDR2 YSLEER, per germline. This CDR3 contains 15 residues. Here the CDR3 reads CASSQVSRRTGELFF. The CDR3 region has the DNA TGCGCCAGCAGCCAAGTCAGTCGGCGAACCGGGGAGCTGTTTTTT.

V gene TRBV7-2 combines with J gene TRBJ2-1; the D is unclear. The germline V and J ends were trimmed by 3 bases and 9 bases, with 15 bases remaining between them. Germline assignment: CDR1 SGHTA and CDR2 FQGNSA. This CDR3 comprises 14 residues. Here the CDR3 reads CASSFGLGWGEQFF. The CDR3 region has the DNA TGTGCCAGCAGCTTCGGATTGGGTTGGGGTGAGCAGTTCTTC.

This sequence joins TRBV3-1 (or the pseudogene TRBV3-2) and TRBJ2-2, with TRBD2 as a possible D gene (5 bases). CDR3 length equals 15 residues. V was clipped by 4 bases and J by 5 bases, with 14 bases between them. The germline CDR1 and CDR2 sequences are LGHDT and YNNKEL (reference sequence). CDR3 amino acids: CASSPEGRRTGELFF. Written as DNA, the CDR3 is TGTGCCAGCAGCCCCGAGGGCCGGAGGACCGGGGAGCTGTTTTTT.

This clone was recorded a few times. This chain links TRBV28 with TRBJ2-7, with 10 positions matching TRBD2. Germline V gene data show CDR1 as MDHEN and CDR2 as SYDVKM. The CDR3 has 14 amino acids. V shed 6 bases, J shed 4 bases, and the junction held 6 bases outside the gene matches. DNA for the CDR3: TGTGCCAGCAGACATACTAGCGGGACTTACGAGCAGTACTTC. It is translated as CASRHTSGTYEQYF.

The J gene is TRBJ2-3, the V gene TRBV2, with D possibly TRBD2 on 6 matching bases. V was shortened by 6 bases and J by 0 bases, with 13 bases between the two germline ends. CDR1 is SNHLY and CDR2 is FYNNEI in the germline V gene. This CDR3 is built from 15 residues. The CDR3 sequence: CASRRDPWSTDTQYF. In DNA, the CDR3 is TGTGCCAGCAGGCGGGACCCATGGAGCACAGATACGCAGTATTTT. The full variable domain, rest sourced from reference TRBV2 and TRBJ2-3, is EPEVTQTPSHQVTQMGQEVILRCVPISNHLYFYWYRQILGQKVEFLVSFYNNEISEKSEIFDDQFSVERPDGSNFTLKIRSTKLEDSAMYFCASRRDPWSTDTQYFGPGTRLTVL.

This rearrangement joins TRBV5-1 to TRBJ1-2, with no clear D. Per germline, CDR1 SGHRS and CDR2 YFSETQ. The germline V and J ends were trimmed by 0 bases and 8 bases, with 11 bases remaining between them. The CDR3 extends over 13 amino acids. CDR3 in amino acids: CASSLDNTWGYTF. The CDR3 nucleotides read TGCGCCAGCAGCTTGGACAACACGTGGGGCTACACCTTC.

This clone came up once. V usage is TRBV5-1 and J usage is TRBJ1-1, with D possibly being TRBD1 (5 bases). With 4 bases removed from V and 3 bases from J, the gap between germline ends came to 13 bases. This CDR3 comprises 14 residues. The V gene's germline CDR1 is SGHRS and CDR2 YFSETQ. CDR3 residues: CASSEGAFDTEAFF. DNA for the CDR3: TGCGCCAGCAGCGAAGGGGCATTCGACACTGAAGCTTTCTTT.

This chain joins TRBV19 and TRBJ1-3, with 7 positions matching TRBD1. The CDR3 loop spans 21 amino acids. Germline assignment: CDR1 LNHDA and CDR2 SQIVND (reference sequence). With V trimmed by 7 bases and J by 0 bases, 24 bases remained unmatched. The CDR3 DNA is TGTGCCAGTAACCCCGTGGGTCCGGGACAGACCTTAAAGAGCTCTGGAAACACCATATATTTT. It yields the protein CASNPVGPGQTLKSSGNTIYF.

A note on this clone: The junction shows a germline mismatch at one end, possibly a read error. This chain links TRBV20-1 with TRBJ1-1, with D unresolved. The germline V gene encodes CDR1 DFQATT and CDR2 SNEGSKA (reference sequence). The CDR3 runs 11 residues. CDR3 protein: CSAPTPPGWPF. The DNA for the CDR3 is TGCAGTGCCCCGACTCCCCCCGGGTGGCCCTTT.

CDR3 amino acids: CASSPTGESPLHF. CDR3 bases: TGTGCCAGCAGCCCCACAGGGGAGTCACCCCTCCACTTT. V is TRBV7-2 and J is TRBJ1-6; 7 nucleotides match TRBD1. This CDR3 is 13 amino acids long. Trimming removed 5 bases from V and 10 bases from J; junction bases left unmatched: 5. The germline V gene has CDR1 SGHTA and CDR2 FQGNSA.

The chain is built from TRBV28 and TRBJ2-1; D remains ambiguous. CDR3 length equals 14 residues. Trimming removed 3 bases at V and 7 bases at J, with 13 bases between. The germline gives CDR1 MDHEN, CDR2 SYDVKM. The CDR3 DNA reads as TGTGCCAGCAGTTTCATTTCCCGGAAGAATGAGCAGTTCTTC. It encodes CASSFISRKNEQFF.

The J gene is TRBJ2-5, the V gene TRBV5-1; 7 positions match TRBD1. The CDR3 length is 15 residues. V gave up 0 bases and J gave up 5 bases; unmatched junction bases: 7. Germline loops: CDR1 SGHRS, CDR2 YFSETQ. The chain's CDR3 is CASSLGGQDGETQYF. As DNA, the CDR3 is TGCGCCAGCAGCTTGGGCGGACAGGATGGGGAGACCCAGTACTTC. The variable domain in full, completed from reference TRBV5-1 and TRBJ2-5, reads KAGVTQTPRYLIKTRGQQVTLSCSPISGHRSVSWYQQTPGQGLQFLFEYFSETQRNKGNFPGRFSGRQFSNSRSEMNVSTLELGDSALYLCASSLGGQDGETQYFGPGTRLLVL.

This chain uses TRBV18 with TRBJ1-2; 7 bases match TRBD1. Germline V gene sequence: CDR1 KGHSH, CDR2 LQKENI. The CDR3 totals 15 residues. J gave up 3 bases and V 3 bases, and 7 bases lay outside the gene matches. In nucleotides, the CDR3 is TGTGCCAGCTCACCCATAGTAACAGGGGACTATGGCTACACCTTC. Translated: CASSPIVTGDYGYTF.

CDR3 sequence: CASSDGGVGQETQYF. The CDR3, as DNA: TGCGCCAGCAGTGACGGGGGAGTGGGCCAAGAGACCCAGTACTTC. This sequence joins TRBV10-1 and TRBJ2-5, with a tentative D call TRBD2 (6 bases). V was shortened by 3 bases and J by 1 base, with 12 bases between the two germline ends. Germline V gene data show CDR1 as WNHNN and CDR2 as SYGVQD (reference sequence). This CDR3 has 15 residues.

The rearrangement links TRBV24-1 to TRBJ2-7; D is unclear. This CDR3 is built from 15 residues. Trimming stripped 4 bases from V and 6 bases from J, with 18 bases between. Germline V gene sequence: CDR1 KGHDR, CDR2 SFDVKD. The CDR3 is CATSDSTRDLGEQYF. CDR3 coding DNA: TGTGCCACCAGTGACTCCACCCGAGACCTTGGCGAGCAGTACTTC.

This rearrangement joins TRBV18 to TRBJ1-3, with D unresolved. V was cut by 0 bases and J by 0 bases, with 6 bases left in between. Germline values: CDR1 KGHSH, CDR2 LQKENI. The CDR3 is made up of 15 amino acids. CDR3 coding DNA: TGTGCCAGCTCACCACCTTCGGGCTCTGGAAACACCATATATTTT. The encoded protein is CASSPPSGSGNTIYF.

The chain recombines TRBV14 with TRBJ2-7; TRBD1 agrees at 9 bases. Germline CDR1 and CDR2: SGHDN and FVKESK. There are 15 residues in the CDR3. Trimming at V came to 4 bases and at J to 2 bases, leaving 6 bases not matched to a gene. This CDR3 is CASSPVGTGTYEQYF. CDR3 nucleotides: TGTGCCAGCAGCCCCGTTGGGACAGGGACCTACGAGCAGTACTTC.

V usage is TRBV10-3 and J usage is TRBJ2-3, with 7 bases aligning to TRBD1. Germline CDR1 reads ENHRY; CDR2 reads SYGVKD. This CDR3 has 14 amino acids. Trimming took 3 bases from V and 0 from J; bases not matched to a gene: 0. CDR3 nucleotides: TGTGCCATCAGTGACAGGGGGAGCACAGATACGCAGTATTTT. This translates into CAISDRGSTDTQYF.

This clone was seen once. The gene calls are TRBV10-3 and TRBJ1-2, with D maybe TRBD1 (5 bases). With 0 bases removed from V and 12 bases from J, the gap between germline ends came to 11 bases. CDR3 length equals 12 residues. The germline gives CDR1 ENHRY, CDR2 SYGVKD. The CDR3 here is CAISESPGRDTF. Here the CDR3 DNA reads TGTGCCATCAGTGAGTCCCCAGGGAGAGACACCTTC.

The CDR3 loop reads CASSSNRDSHGGELFF. As DNA, the CDR3 is TGTGCCAGCAGCTCCAATCGGGACAGCCACGGCGGGGAGCTGTTTTTT. The V and J genes are TRBV7-9 and TRBJ2-2; 7 bases match TRBD1. V lost 4 bases to trimming and J lost 7 bases; unmatched junction nucleotides: 12. Germline lookup yields CDR1 SEHNR and CDR2 FQNEAQ (reference sequence). CDR3 length equals 16 residues.